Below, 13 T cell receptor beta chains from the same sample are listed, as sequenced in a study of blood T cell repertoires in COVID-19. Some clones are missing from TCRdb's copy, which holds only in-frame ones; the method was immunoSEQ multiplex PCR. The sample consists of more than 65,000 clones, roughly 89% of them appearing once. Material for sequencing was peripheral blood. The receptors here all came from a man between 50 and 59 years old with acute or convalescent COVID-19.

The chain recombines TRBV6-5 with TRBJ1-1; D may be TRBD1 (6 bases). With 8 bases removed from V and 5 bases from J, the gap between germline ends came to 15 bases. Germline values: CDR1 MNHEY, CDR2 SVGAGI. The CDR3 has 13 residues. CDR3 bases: TGTGCCAGCCAGGGACGGGGGGCGACTGAAGCTTTCTTT. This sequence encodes CASQGRGATEAFF.

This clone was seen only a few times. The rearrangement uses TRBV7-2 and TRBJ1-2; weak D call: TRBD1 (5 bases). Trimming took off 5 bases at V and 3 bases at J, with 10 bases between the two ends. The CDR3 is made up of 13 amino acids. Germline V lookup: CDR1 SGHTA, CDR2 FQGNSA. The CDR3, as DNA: TGTGCCAGCAGCGCTCAGACAGACTATGGCTACACCTTC. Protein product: CASSAQTDYGYTF.

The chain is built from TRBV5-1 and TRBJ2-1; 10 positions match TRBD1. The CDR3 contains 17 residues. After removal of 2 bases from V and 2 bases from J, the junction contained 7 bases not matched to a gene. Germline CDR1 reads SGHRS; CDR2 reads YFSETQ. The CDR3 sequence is CASSFLGGTGAYNEQFF. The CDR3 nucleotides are TGCGCCAGCAGCTTTCTCGGCGGGACAGGGGCCTACAATGAGCAGTTCTTC.

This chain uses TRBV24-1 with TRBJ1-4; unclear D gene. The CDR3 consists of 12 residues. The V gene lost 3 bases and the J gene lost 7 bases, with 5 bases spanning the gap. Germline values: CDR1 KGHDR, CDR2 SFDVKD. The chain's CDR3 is CATSDGGEKLFF. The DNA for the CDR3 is TGTGCCACCAGTGATGGCGGTGAAAAACTGTTTTTT.

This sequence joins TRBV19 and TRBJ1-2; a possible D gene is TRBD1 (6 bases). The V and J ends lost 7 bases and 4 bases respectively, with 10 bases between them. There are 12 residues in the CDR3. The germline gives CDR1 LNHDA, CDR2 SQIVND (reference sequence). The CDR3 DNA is TGTGCCAGTACCCCAGGGGCCTATGGCTACACCTTC. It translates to CASTPGAYGYTF.

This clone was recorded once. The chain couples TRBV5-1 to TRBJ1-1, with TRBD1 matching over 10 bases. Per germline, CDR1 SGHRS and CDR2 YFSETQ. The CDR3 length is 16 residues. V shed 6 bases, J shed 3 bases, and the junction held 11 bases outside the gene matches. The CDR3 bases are TGCGCCAGCACATTGAGGACAGGGGGTGCCCACACTGAAGCTTTCTTT. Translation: CASTLRTGGAHTEAFF.

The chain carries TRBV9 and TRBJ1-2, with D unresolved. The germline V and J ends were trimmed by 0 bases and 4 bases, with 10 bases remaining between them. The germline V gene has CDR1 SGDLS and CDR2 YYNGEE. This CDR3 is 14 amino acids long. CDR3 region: CASSVDPEGYGYTF. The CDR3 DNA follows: TGTGCCAGCAGCGTAGATCCGGAGGGCTATGGCTACACCTTC.

CDR3 in DNA: TGTGCCAGCAGGTGGACAGGGGGTGGCTACACCTTC. It codes for CASRWTGGGYTF. The chain recombines TRBV28 with TRBJ1-2; 10 bases match TRBD1. Germline CDR1 reads MDHEN; CDR2 reads SYDVKM. The junction had 2 bases not matched to a gene; V was cut back by 6 bases and J by 7 bases. The CDR3 length is 12 residues.

The CDR3 protein is CASSIDGLSYEQYF. Written as DNA, the CDR3 is TGTGCCAGTAGTATAGATGGGCTCTCCTACGAGCAGTACTTC. This chain connects TRBV19 to TRBJ2-7; no reliable D call. The CDR3 has 14 amino acids. From germline, CDR1 is LNHDA and CDR2 SQIVND (reference sequence). V was clipped by 0 bases and J by 0 bases, with 6 bases between them.

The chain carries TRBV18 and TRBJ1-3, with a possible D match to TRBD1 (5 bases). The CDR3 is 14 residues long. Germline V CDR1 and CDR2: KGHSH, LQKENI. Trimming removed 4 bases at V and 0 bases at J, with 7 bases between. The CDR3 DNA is TGTGCCAGCTCACTCGACAGCTCTGGAAACACCATATATTTT. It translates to CASSLDSSGNTIYF.

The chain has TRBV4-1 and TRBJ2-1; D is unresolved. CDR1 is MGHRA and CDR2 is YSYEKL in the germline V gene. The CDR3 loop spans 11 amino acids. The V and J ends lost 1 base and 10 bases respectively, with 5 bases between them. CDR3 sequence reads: CASSQGREQFF. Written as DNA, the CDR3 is TGCGCCAGCAGCCAAGGTAGAGAGCAGTTCTTC.

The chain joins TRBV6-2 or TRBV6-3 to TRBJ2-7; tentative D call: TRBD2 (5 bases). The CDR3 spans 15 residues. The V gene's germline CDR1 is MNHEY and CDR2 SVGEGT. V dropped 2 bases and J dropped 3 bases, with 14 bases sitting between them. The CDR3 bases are TGTGCCAGCAGTTACGAGGATTGGAGGATCTACGAGCAGTACTTC. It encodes CASSYEDWRIYEQYF.

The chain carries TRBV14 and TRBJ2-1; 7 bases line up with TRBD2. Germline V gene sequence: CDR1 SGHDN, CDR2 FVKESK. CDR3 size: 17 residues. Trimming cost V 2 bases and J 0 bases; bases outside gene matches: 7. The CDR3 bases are TGTGCCAGCAGCCAATTACACTGGGAGGGCTCCTACAATGAGCAGTTCTTC. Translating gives CASSQLHWEGSYNEQFF.